A selection of T cell receptor beta chains follows, all from one sample in a study of blood T cell repertoires in COVID-19. Sequencing used immunoSEQ multiplex PCR; TCRdb keeps in-frame clones, though not all of them. The table shows over 140,000 clones, with roughly four fifths occurring only once. The sequenced material came from peripheral blood. The receptors were sampled from a woman in her sixties with acute or convalescent COVID-19. Both conserved end residues are part of each CDR3. A D gene is named only where the DNA matches it firmly. For some rows the clone size is stated as once, few or many, or as a class when expanded; others skip it.

>TRBJ2-5|-|-|TRBV5-4
CASTRGGVREETQYF
>TRBJ1-2|-|-|TRBV6-6
CASSGDSPNYGYTF
>TRBJ2-1|TRBD2|-|TRBV7-9
CASSPPLAGGVYNEQFF
>TRBJ2-2|TRBD2|-|TRBV11-3
CASSLSFSGGTGELFF
>TRBJ1-2|-|-|TRBV5-1
CASSRDGEGNYGYTF
>TRBJ1-2|-|-|TRBV5-1
CASSLEGVVSGYTF
>TRBJ2-7|TRBD1|-|TRBV4-1
CASSQGTGRGEQYF
>TRBJ2-2|-|-|TRBV30
CAWGRGLETGELFF
>TRBJ2-2|-|-|TRBV4-1
CASSQGHNTGELFF
>TRBJ1-2|-|-|TRBV7-6
CASSLGEEGIYGYTF
>TRBJ2-7|-|-|TRBV28
CASRGSLREQYF
>TRBJ2-1|TRBD2|-|TRBV28
CASSLDSGRAYNEQFF
>TRBJ1-2|-|-|TRBV5-4
CASSLDQEYGYTF
>TRBJ1-4|-|-|TRBV10-3
CAPRTDRRSREKLFF
>TRBJ2-3|-|-|TRBV29-1
CSVGHLTDTQYF
>TRBJ2-7|TRBD1|-|TRBV5-4
CASSLGGQGGFYEQYF
>TRBJ1-2|TRBD1|-|TRBV10-3
CAISESGQGYGYTF
>TRBJ2-5|-|-|TRBV18
CASSLGAEETQYF
>TRBJ1-5|-|-|TRBV19
CASGSGAQPQHF
>TRBJ2-3|TRBD2|-|TRBV5-1
CASFVSGSGNTQYF
>TRBJ2-5|-|-|TRBV7-9
CASSLVGGQETQYF
>TRBJ1-5|-|-|TRBV19
CASSGYWTVNQPQHF
>TRBJ1-5|-|once|TRBV11-2
CASSLSRNQPQHF
>TRBJ2-7|-|-|TRBV7-9
CASSFHDGAYEQYF
>TRBJ2-3|TRBD2|-|TRBV7-2
CASSSALAGGQDTQYF
>TRBJ1-5|-|-|TRBV28
CASNRVEQLPQPQHF
>TRBJ2-7|-|-|TRBV4-1
CASSQGVQRKPYEQYF
>TRBJ2-3|-|-|TRBV13
CASSPQSESDTQYF
>TRBJ1-2|-|-|TRBV25-1
CASSEYRSGYTF
>TRBJ1-2|-|-|TRBV5-4
CASSLGGDYGYTF
>TRBJ2-5|-|-|TRBV19
CASSPSLSVAKLETQYF
>TRBJ2-7|TRBD2|-|TRBV6-6
CASSPLGLAGEAHEQYF
>TRBJ1-4|-|-|TRBV15
CAAQTGGAGKLFF
>TRBJ1-4|-|-|TRBV6-2/TRBV6-3
CASSYAGTNEKLFF
>TRBJ2-2|TRBD1|-|TRBV5-1
CASSLTQGAGELFF
>TRBJ1-5|-|-|TRBV4-1
CASSQVTGNQPQHF
>TRBJ2-7|-|-|TRBV6-1
CASSERVEASQYF
>TRBJ2-1|TRBD2|-|TRBV28
CASRRGTSGWGEQFF
>TRBJ2-2|TRBD2|-|TRBV6-5
CASRPAGGDTGELFF
>TRBJ2-1|TRBD1|-|TRBV4-2
CASSQGGQQQFF
>TRBJ2-7|-|-|TRBV5-6
CASEGDEQYF
>TRBJ1-2|TRBD1|-|TRBV5-1
CASSPGTVQNYGYTF
>TRBJ2-2|TRBD2|-|TRBV24-1
CATSDWTSGVTTGELFF
>TRBJ2-1|TRBD1|-|TRBV7-8
CASSHLNRDREVPEQFF
>TRBJ1-3|-|-|TRBV11-3
CASSPPGREAGNTIYF
>TRBJ2-1|TRBD1|-|TRBV11-1
CASGTAFNEQFF
>TRBJ1-2|TRBD1|-|TRBV27
CASRQGNVGGYTF
>TRBJ2-5|-|-|TRBV1
CTSSPSGLRIQETQYF
>TRBJ1-2|-|few|TRBV4-2
CASSQDHGVPFYGYTF
>TRBJ1-3|-|-|TRBV28
CASSSRTERSTIYF
>TRBJ2-2|-|-|TRBV28
CASSTHITGSMSNTGELFF
>TRBJ1-4|TRBD1|-|TRBV10-2
CASSERGQGFEKLFF
>TRBJ1-1|-|-|TRBV3-1/TRBV3-2
CASSQVPGGGTEAFF
>TRBJ2-2|-|-|TRBV25-1
CASSETTPAGTGELFF
>TRBJ2-3|-|-|TRBV12-3/TRBV12-4
CASSLGSTDTQYF